The 13 T cell receptor beta chains below all came from one sample that was sequenced in a study of T cell clones after liver transplantation. Method: immunoSEQ multiplex PCR; TCRdb's copy keeps in-frame clones and lacks some. The data show about 74,000 clones, with 80% seen just once and roughly 0.54% held by the top ten. The input for sequencing was CD4+ T cells from blood, taken before liver transplant. The origin of the receptors is a human donor who received a liver transplant.

The chain uses TRBV7-3 and TRBJ2-3; TRBD2 aligns across 9 bases. CDR1 and CDR2 from the germline V gene are SGHTA and FQGTGA. The CDR3 extends over 16 amino acids. The J segment lost 8 bases and the V segment lost 5 bases, leaving 14 bases of the junction unmatched. CDR3 in amino acids: CASSPQVGLAGSTQYF. CDR3 bases: TGTGCCAGCAGCCCACAGGTGGGGCTAGCGGGATCTACGCAGTATTTT.

This clone was observed a few times. This chain joins TRBV28 and TRBJ2-7, with 12 bases that match TRBD1. V shed 6 bases, J shed 5 bases, and the junction held 8 bases outside the gene matches. The length of the CDR3 is 15 residues. Germline V gene sequence: CDR1 MDHEN, CDR2 SYDVKM. DNA for the CDR3: TGTGCCAGCAGGGCCCCGGGACAGGGGGCCGACGAGCAGTACTTC. Translation: CASRAPGQGADEQYF.

The rearrangement links TRBV28 to TRBJ1-5, with TRBD1 matching over 9 bases. With 4 bases clipped from V and 8 bases from J, the junction kept 12 bases outside the gene matches. The CDR3 has 16 amino acids. CDR1 MDHEN and CDR2 SYDVKM come from the germline V gene. This chain's CDR3 is CASSSPDRGPAEPQHF. In nucleotides, the CDR3 is TGTGCCAGCAGTTCGCCGGACAGGGGCCCGGCGGAGCCCCAGCATTTT.

J is TRBJ1-1 and V is TRBV5-1, with unresolved D. Between the trimmed V and J ends, which lost 4 bases and 0 bases, there was a span of 10 bases. The CDR3 length is 14 residues. Germline V gives CDR1 SGHRS, CDR2 YFSETQ. CDR3 coding DNA: TGCGCCAGCAGCGCTGTAGGGATGAACACTGAAGCTTTCTTT. It codes for CASSAVGMNTEAFF.

The V call is TRBV5-8, the J call TRBJ1-2; 9 positions match TRBD1. V trimming: 4 bases; J trimming: 3 bases; junction bases outside the gene matches: 4. The germline V gene has CDR1 SGHTS and CDR2 YDEGEE. This CDR3 comprises 14 residues. The DNA of the CDR3 is TGTGCCAGCAGCCGGGACAGGGAATACTATGGCTACACCTTC. Its protein is CASSRDREYYGYTF.

This chain connects TRBV5-1 to TRBJ2-5, with TRBD2 matching 11 bases. This CDR3 has 15 amino acids. V shed 0 bases, J shed 4 bases, and the junction held 2 bases outside the gene matches. CDR1 is SGHRS, CDR2 YFSETQ, per germline. DNA for the CDR3: TGCGCCAGCAGCTTGGGACTAGCGGGATTAGAGACCCAGTACTTC. Protein: CASSLGLAGLETQYF.

J is TRBJ2-7 and V is TRBV19, with TRBD1 as a possible D gene (5 bases). Trimming shortened V by 7 bases and J by 4 bases, and 14 bases separated the two germline ends. The CDR3 sequence is 13 residues long. From germline, CDR1 is LNHDA and CDR2 SQIVND (reference sequence). The CDR3 reads CASTQGSRYEQYF. The CDR3 DNA is TGTGCCAGTACTCAGGGTAGCCGATACGAGCAGTACTTC.

The rearrangement links TRBV10-2 to TRBJ1-2, with no clear D. Trimming left V 3 bases short and J 6 bases short, with 17 bases between. The germline CDR1 and CDR2 sequences are WSHSY and SAAADI. This CDR3 has 15 residues. Here the CDR3 reads CASSESRSPRHGYTF. For the CDR3, the DNA is TGCGCCAGCAGTGAAAGTCGCTCCCCCAGACATGGCTACACCTTC.

The chain recombines TRBV7-2 with TRBJ1-5; TRBD1 matches at 7 bases. The CDR3 consists of 13 residues. In germline, CDR1 is SGHTA, CDR2 FQGNSA. Trimming at V came to 5 bases and at J to 7 bases, leaving 5 bases not matched to a gene. The CDR3 loop reads CASSGDSGQPQHF. For the CDR3, the DNA is TGTGCCAGCAGCGGGGACAGTGGGCAGCCCCAGCATTTT.

The genes are TRBV10-3 and TRBJ2-3; 9 bases match TRBD2. Germline V gives CDR1 ENHRY, CDR2 SYGVKD. The CDR3 runs 14 residues. The V gene end was trimmed by 5 bases and the J gene end by 4 bases; junction bases not matched to a gene: 4. The CDR3 DNA sequence: TGTGCCATCAGTCGGACTAGCGACGCAGATACGCAGTATTTT. The encoded protein is CAISRTSDADTQYF.

V usage is TRBV9 and J usage is TRBJ1-4, with D uncertain. The CDR3 length is 15 residues. Trimming shortened V by 4 bases and J by 1 base, and 11 bases separated the two germline ends. Germline V gene data show CDR1 as SGDLS and CDR2 as YYNGEE. CDR3 DNA sequence: TGTGCCAGCAGCACCCGAGGCGTAACTAATGAAAAACTGTTTTTT. This encodes CASSTRGVTNEKLFF.

J is TRBJ1-1 and V is TRBV6-5; 7 positions match TRBD1. Germline CDR1 is MNHEY and CDR2 is SVGAGI. This CDR3 region has 12 residues. Trimming at V came to 8 bases and at J to 5 bases, leaving 5 bases not matched to a gene. CDR3 protein: CASYRGGTEAFF. As DNA, the CDR3 is TGTGCCAGCTACAGGGGCGGTACTGAAGCTTTCTTT.

V usage is TRBV7-9 and J usage is TRBJ2-7; no firm D call. This CDR3 has 11 amino acids. V lost 6 bases to trimming and J lost 5 bases, with 8 bases between them. The germline V gene encodes CDR1 SEHNR and CDR2 FQNEAQ (reference sequence). The CDR3 sequence is CASSWSDEQYF. The CDR3 coding sequence is TGTGCCAGCAGTTGGTCGGACGAGCAGTACTTC.